This TCR beta chain was documented in a study of blood T cell repertoires in COVID-19. Measured with immunoSEQ multiplex PCR; TCRdb has only the in-frame clones, and not every one. The table records around 300,000 clones, under 90% of them present only once. V was clipped by 6 bases and J by 8 bases; unmatched bases: 7. Germline lookup yields CDR1 SQVTM and CDR2 ANQGSEA. This CDR3 comprises 14 residues. Sequenced: peripheral blood. The gene calls are TRBV29-1 and TRBJ2-2, with 12 bases fitting TRBD2. The TCR comes from a woman in her thirties with COVID-19, enrolled during active disease. The CDR3 DNA reads TGCAGCGTCTACGGACTAGCGGGAAGGGGGGAGCTGTTTTTT. It specifies CSVYGLAGRGELFF.